A single sample is the source of the 27 T cell receptor beta chains below, sequenced in a study of PD-1 blockade in mismatch repair-deficient tumors. Only in-frame clones appear in the TCRdb table, and some are missing; sequencing was by immunoSEQ multiplex PCR. The data contain 49,000 or so clones, over 70% of them singletons. Sample: peripheral blood, taken roughly 21 weeks after starting pembrolizumab. These receptors came from an adult with mismatch repair-deficient cancer.

The CDR3 region has the DNA TGTGCCAGCAGTGATCCGGGACAGGGAAACACCGGGGAGCTGTTTTTT. Amino acids: CASSDPGQGNTGELFF. The chain has TRBV9 and TRBJ2-2, with 9 nucleotides matching TRBD1. The J segment lost 2 bases and the V segment lost 5 bases, leaving 7 bases of the junction unmatched. CDR3 length equals 16 residues. Germline CDR1 and CDR2: SGDLS and YYNGEE.

The gene calls are TRBV19 and TRBJ2-7; possibly TRBD2 for D (5 bases). CDR3 size: 14 residues. The germline gives CDR1 LNHDA, CDR2 SQIVND (reference sequence). V was pared by 6 bases and J by 3 bases, with 15 bases between. CDR3: CASSPSYGNYEQYF. CDR3 coding DNA: TGTGCCAGTAGCCCCTCGTACGGGAACTACGAGCAGTACTTC.

This chain connects TRBV6-5 to TRBJ2-7; D possibly corresponds to TRBD2 (5 bases). Germline V gene sequence: CDR1 MNHEY, CDR2 SVGAGI. The CDR3 consists of 14 residues. Trimming removed 2 bases at V and 2 bases at J, with 10 bases between. The CDR3 is CASSYGTGTYEQYF. CDR3 sequence (DNA): TGTGCCAGCAGTTACGGTACGGGGACCTACGAGCAGTACTTC.

The chain links TRBV9 to TRBJ2-3, with D tentatively TRBD1 or TRBD2 (5 bases each). V lost 5 bases and J 4 bases, leaving 14 bases between the germline ends. Per the germline V gene, CDR1 is SGDLS and CDR2 is YYNGEE. CDR3 size: 14 residues. CDR3 nucleotides: TGTGCCAGCAGTTGGCAGGGAGAGGCAGATACGCAGTATTTT. This sequence encodes CASSWQGEADTQYF.

The chain uses TRBV4-3 and TRBJ2-5, with unresolved D. V lost 0 bases, J lost 3 bases, and 5 bases lay in between. The CDR3 is 13 residues long. CDR1 and CDR2 (germline): LGHNA, YSLEER. CDR3 nucleotide sequence: TGCGCCAGCAGCCAAGATTGGGAAGAGACCCAGTACTTC. This codes for CASSQDWEETQYF.

The J gene is TRBJ1-2, the V gene TRBV5-6; tentative D call: TRBD1 (5 bases). Per the germline V gene, CDR1 is SGHDT and CDR2 is YYEEEE. The CDR3 consists of 14 residues. The V end was cut by 2 bases, the J end by 7 bases, with 15 bases between. CDR3 coding DNA: TGTGCCAGCAGCTTCAAAGGGGCTGGGTTTGGCTACACCTTC. Its translation: CASSFKGAGFGYTF.

The rearrangement uses TRBV7-9 and TRBJ2-2; D unresolved. The CDR3 loop spans 16 amino acids. V lost 4 bases and J 0 bases, leaving 12 bases between the germline ends. The germline V gene encodes CDR1 SEHNR and CDR2 FQNEAQ (reference sequence). The CDR3 DNA reads TGTGCCAGCAGCTCGATGGAGCGATCGAACACCGGGGAGCTGTTTTTT. It codes for CASSSMERSNTGELFF.

CDR3: CSVVEGHTEAFF. The CDR3 nucleotides are TGCAGCGTTGTTGAGGGGCACACTGAAGCTTTCTTT. This sequence joins TRBV29-1 and TRBJ1-1; D is perhaps TRBD1 (5 bases). The CDR3 extends over 12 amino acids. Germline loops: CDR1 SQVTM, CDR2 ANQGSEA. V lost 4 bases, J lost 3 bases, and 9 bases lay in between.

The sample holds a few counts of this clone. The rearrangement links TRBV6-5 to TRBJ1-2; the D gene is possibly TRBD1 (5 bases). Trimming left V 6 bases short and J 8 bases short, with 16 bases between. Germline V gene data show CDR1 as MNHEY and CDR2 as SVGAGI. The CDR3 sequence is 13 residues long. The CDR3 nucleotides read TGTGCCAGCAGCTCCAGTCCAGGGAGAGGCTACACCTTC. This codes for CASSSSPGRGYTF.

This chain joins TRBV10-3 and TRBJ1-1; 8 bases are a match to TRBD1. J was trimmed by 4 bases and V by 6 bases; bases with no gene match: 7. CDR3 size: 14 residues. The germline gives CDR1 ENHRY, CDR2 SYGVKD. Written as DNA, the CDR3 is TGTGCCATCAGAACGGACAGGGTCGGCACTGAAGCTTTCTTT. Translation gives CAIRTDRVGTEAFF.

The V and J genes are TRBV10-3 and TRBJ1-5, with D maybe TRBD1 (5 bases). The CDR3 spans 16 residues. The V end lost 3 bases, the J end lost 2 bases, and 14 bases lay between the germline ends. The germline V gene has CDR1 ENHRY and CDR2 SYGVKD. The CDR3 is CAISDVGTLGNQPQHF. CDR3 in DNA: TGTGCCATCAGTGATGTAGGGACGTTGGGCAATCAGCCCCAGCATTTT.

The CDR3 sequence is CASTGRGGANVLTF. The CDR3 DNA sequence: TGTGCCAGCACGGGACGTGGGGGGGCCAACGTCCTGACTTTC. The gene calls are TRBV19 and TRBJ2-6; D could derive from TRBD1 or TRBD2 (5 bases each). The CDR3 consists of 14 residues. From germline, CDR1 is LNHDA and CDR2 SQIVND (reference sequence). V gave up 9 bases and J gave up 4 bases, with 13 bases separating them.

The rearrangement uses TRBV19 and TRBJ2-2; 7 bases match TRBD1. This CDR3 has 15 amino acids. Germline assignment: CDR1 LNHDA and CDR2 SQIVND (reference sequence). V was clipped by 3 bases and J by 8 bases; unmatched bases: 9. CDR3 sequence reads: CASSIFTGVKGELFF. The CDR3 nucleotides read TGTGCCAGTAGTATTTTCACAGGGGTGAAAGGGGAGCTGTTTTTT.

This clone was detected only once. The rearrangement links TRBV29-1 to TRBJ2-1; tentatively, D is TRBD1 (6 bases). V was clipped by 3 bases and J by 7 bases, with 10 bases between them. The CDR3 has 12 residues. The V gene's germline CDR1 is SQVTM and CDR2 ANQGSEA. CDR3 sequence reads: CSVDGTGNEQFF. The CDR3, as DNA: TGCAGCGTTGATGGTACAGGGAATGAGCAGTTCTTC.

V is TRBV6-5 and J is TRBJ1-4; D may be TRBD1 (5 bases). Germline CDR1 and CDR2: MNHEY and SVGAGI. The CDR3 sequence is 15 residues long. V gave up 2 bases and J gave up 7 bases, with 14 bases separating them. For the CDR3, the DNA is TGTGCCAGCAGTTACCGCGGTCAGGGTGGTGAAAAACTGTTTTTT. This gives the protein CASSYRGQGGEKLFF.

The chain employs TRBV9 and TRBJ2-1; D is possibly TRBD2 (6 bases). From germline, CDR1 is SGDLS and CDR2 YYNGEE. The CDR3 extends over 16 amino acids. Trimming took off 3 bases at V and 3 bases at J, with 16 bases between the two ends. The CDR3 sequence is CASSGKVLANYNEQFF. The CDR3 DNA reads as TGTGCCAGCAGCGGGAAAGTGCTAGCGAACTACAATGAGCAGTTCTTC.

A word on this clone: The same CDR3 is also encoded by other DNA sequences in this sample. This chain joins TRBV27 and TRBJ1-2, with D perhaps matching TRBD1 (6 bases). The germline CDR1 and CDR2 sequences are MNHEY and SMNVEV (reference sequence). Between the trimmed V and J ends, which lost 2 bases and 5 bases, there was a span of 9 bases. The CDR3 covers 13 residues. CDR3 nucleotides: TGTGCCAGCAGTTTAGGGGGGGCATATGGCTACACCTTC. Translated: CASSLGGAYGYTF.

The rearrangement joins TRBV5-1 to TRBJ2-7, with D possibly matching TRBD1 (6 bases). The CDR3 sequence is 15 residues long. Germline CDR1 SGHRS, CDR2 YFSETQ. The germline V and J ends were trimmed by 0 bases and 3 bases, with 13 bases remaining between them. The CDR3, as DNA: TGCGCCAGCAGCTTGGCCAACAGGGCAGTCTACGAGCAGTACTTC. Translation: CASSLANRAVYEQYF.

The sample holds one count of this clone. The V gene is TRBV6-1, the J gene TRBJ2-3; D uncertain. Trimming removed 6 bases at V and 6 bases at J, with 10 bases between. The CDR3 runs to 12 residues. CDR1 is MNHNS and CDR2 is SASEGT in the germline V gene. The CDR3 nucleotides are TGTGCCAGCAGCGACTCGAGGGATACGCAGTATTTT. Its translation: CASSDSRDTQYF.

The rearrangement links TRBV15 to TRBJ2-3; D is ambiguous. There are 14 residues in the CDR3. V was trimmed by 1 base and J by 3 bases, leaving 8 bases between them. CDR1 is LNHNV and CDR2 is YYDKDF in the germline V gene (reference sequence). The CDR3 DNA reads as TGTGCCACCAGCAGAGGGGGTTTTACAGATACGCAGTATTTT. It yields the protein CATSRGGFTDTQYF. The variable domain in full, completed from reference TRBV15 and TRBJ2-3, reads DAMVIQNPRYQVTQFGKPVTLSCSQTLNHNVMYWYQQKSSQAPKLLFHYYDKDFNNEADTPDNFQSRRPNTSFCFLDIRSPGLGDTAMYLCATSRGGFTDTQYFGPGTRLTVL.

This clone was seen once. The rearrangement uses TRBV7-6 and TRBJ2-1; a possible D gene is TRBD2 (5 bases). This CDR3 is built from 16 residues. Germline values: CDR1 SGHVS, CDR2 FNYEAQ. Trimming took 0 bases from V and 5 from J, leaving 14 bases between them. CDR3 in DNA: TGTGCCAGCAGCTTAGCGCTTGAGAGGGCCCACAATGAGCAGTTCTTC. Protein: CASSLALERAHNEQFF.

The rearrangement uses TRBV5-6 and TRBJ2-7; D gene unclear. The germline V gene has CDR1 SGHDT and CDR2 YYEEEE. The CDR3 has 11 amino acids. V lost 2 bases and J lost 5, with 5 bases in between. As DNA, the CDR3 is TGTGCCAGCAGCTTAAGGGACGAGCAGTACTTC. It is translated as CASSLRDEQYF.

The gene calls are TRBV6-1 and TRBJ1-1; weak D call: TRBD1 (5 bases). The CDR3 totals 13 residues. Trimming stripped 7 bases from V and 6 bases from J, with 15 bases between. The germline V gene has CDR1 MNHNS and CDR2 SASEGT. DNA of the CDR3: TGTGCCAGCACCTTAGAGAGGGACGCTGAAGCTTTCTTT. This encodes CASTLERDAEAFF.

The rearrangement links TRBV5-4 to TRBJ2-1, with a weak D call TRBD1 (6 bases). V dropped 5 bases and J dropped 9 bases, with 15 bases sitting between them. Germline V CDR1 and CDR2: SGHNT, YYREEE (reference sequence). The CDR3 is 13 residues long. The CDR3 loop is CASRLQGRGEQFF. The CDR3 nucleotides read TGTGCCAGCAGACTACAGGGACGGGGTGAGCAGTTCTTC. The whole variable domain, remainder taken from reference TRBV5-4 and TRBJ2-1, is ETGVTQSPTHLIKTRGQQVTLRCSSQSGHNTVSWYQQALGQGPQFIFQYYREEENGRGNFPPRFSGLQFPNYSSELNVNALELDDSALYLCASRLQGRGEQFFGPGTRLTVL.

This chain joins TRBV4-1 and TRBJ2-7, with a weak D call TRBD1 (5 bases). The V gene lost 0 bases and the J gene lost 1 base, with 16 bases spanning the gap. The CDR3 sequence is 17 residues long. Germline V gene sequence: CDR1 MGHRA, CDR2 YSYEKL. CDR3 residues: CASSQDQSSGWSYEQYF. The CDR3 DNA sequence: TGCGCCAGCAGCCAAGATCAATCATCAGGGTGGTCCTACGAGCAGTACTTC.

V is TRBV4-1 and J is TRBJ1-2; D is ambiguous. Germline CDR1 reads MGHRA; CDR2 reads YSYEKL. The CDR3 covers 15 residues. Trimming took 4 bases from V and 3 from J, leaving 15 bases between them. CDR3 in amino acids: CASSLGRVADYGYTF. The CDR3 DNA sequence: TGCGCCAGCAGCCTTGGACGGGTTGCGGACTATGGCTACACCTTC.

This clone was seen more than once but under ten times. CDR3 sequence (DNA): TGTGCCAGCAGCGTAGGGGCTAGCGGGAGTACTGTGGGAGAGACCCAGTACTTC. It specifies CASSVGASGSTVGETQYF. The chain has TRBV9 and TRBJ2-5; 10 nucleotides match TRBD2. Germline V CDR1 and CDR2: SGDLS, YYNGEE. The V segment lost 0 bases and the J segment 4 bases; nucleotides outside the gene matches: 12. The CDR3 has 18 residues.